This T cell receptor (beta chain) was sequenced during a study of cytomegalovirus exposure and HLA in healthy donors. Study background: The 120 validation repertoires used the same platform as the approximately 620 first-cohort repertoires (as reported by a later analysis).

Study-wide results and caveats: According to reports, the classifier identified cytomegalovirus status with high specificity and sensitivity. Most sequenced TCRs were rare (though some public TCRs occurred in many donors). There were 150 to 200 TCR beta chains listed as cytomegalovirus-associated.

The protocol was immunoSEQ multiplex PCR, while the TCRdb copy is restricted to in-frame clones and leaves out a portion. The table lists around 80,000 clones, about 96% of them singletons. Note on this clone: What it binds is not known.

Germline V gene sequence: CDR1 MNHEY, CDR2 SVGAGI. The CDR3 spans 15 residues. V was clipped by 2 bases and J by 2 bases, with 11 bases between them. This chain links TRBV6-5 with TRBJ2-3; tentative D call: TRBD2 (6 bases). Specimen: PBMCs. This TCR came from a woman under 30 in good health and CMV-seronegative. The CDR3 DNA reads TGTGCCAGCAGTTACGCGGGGCACTACACAGATACGCAGTATTTT. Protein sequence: CASSYAGHYTDTQYF.